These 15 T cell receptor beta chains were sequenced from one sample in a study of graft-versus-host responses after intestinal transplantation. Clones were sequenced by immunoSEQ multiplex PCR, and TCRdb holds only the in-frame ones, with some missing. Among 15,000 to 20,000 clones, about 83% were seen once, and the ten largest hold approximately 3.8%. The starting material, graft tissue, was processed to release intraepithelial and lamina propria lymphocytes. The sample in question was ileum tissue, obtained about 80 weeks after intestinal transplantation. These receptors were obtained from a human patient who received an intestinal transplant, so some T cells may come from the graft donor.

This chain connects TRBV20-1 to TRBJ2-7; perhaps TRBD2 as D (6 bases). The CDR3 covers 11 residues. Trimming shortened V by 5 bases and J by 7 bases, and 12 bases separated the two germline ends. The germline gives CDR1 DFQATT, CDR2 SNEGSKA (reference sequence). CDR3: CSAGGAREQYF. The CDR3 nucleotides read TGCAGTGCTGGAGGGGCGAGGGAGCAGTACTTC.

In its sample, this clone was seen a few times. The DNA of the CDR3 is TGTGCCAGTAGACAGGGCACGGTCGGTTACGAGCAGTACTTC. Translating gives CASRQGTVGYEQYF. This chain links TRBV19 with TRBJ2-5; tentative D call: TRBD1 (6 bases). The DNA end lines up better with TRBJ2-7; the J call may be wrong. This CDR3 contains 14 residues. Germline values: CDR1 LNHDA, CDR2 SQIVND (reference sequence).

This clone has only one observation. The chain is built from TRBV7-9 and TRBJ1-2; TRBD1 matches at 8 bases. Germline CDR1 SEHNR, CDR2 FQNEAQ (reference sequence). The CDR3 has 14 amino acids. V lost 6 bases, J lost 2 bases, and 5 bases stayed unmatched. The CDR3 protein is CASSSTGANYGYTF. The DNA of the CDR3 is TGTGCCAGCAGTTCGACAGGGGCGAACTATGGCTACACCTTC.

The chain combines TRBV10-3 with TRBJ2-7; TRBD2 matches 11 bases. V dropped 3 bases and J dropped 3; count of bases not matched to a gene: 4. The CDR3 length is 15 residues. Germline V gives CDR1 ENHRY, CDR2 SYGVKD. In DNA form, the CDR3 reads TGTGCCATCAGTGAAGCCGGGACTAGCGGCTACGAGCAGTACTTC. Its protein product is CAISEAGTSGYEQYF.

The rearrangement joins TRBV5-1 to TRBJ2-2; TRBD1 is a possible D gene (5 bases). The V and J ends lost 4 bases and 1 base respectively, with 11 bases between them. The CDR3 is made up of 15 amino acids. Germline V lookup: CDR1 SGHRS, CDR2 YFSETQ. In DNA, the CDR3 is TGCGCCAGCAGCAGCAGAACAGGGAACACCGGGGAGCTGTTTTTT. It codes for CASSSRTGNTGELFF.

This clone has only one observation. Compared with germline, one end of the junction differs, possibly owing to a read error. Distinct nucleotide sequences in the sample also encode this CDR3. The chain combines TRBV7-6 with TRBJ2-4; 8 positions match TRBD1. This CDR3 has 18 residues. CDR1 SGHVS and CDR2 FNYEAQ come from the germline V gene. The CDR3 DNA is TGTGCCAGCAGCCCCGACAGGGGCCCTAGGGAAGCCAAGAACATTCAGTACTTC. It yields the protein CASSPDRGPREAKNIQYF.

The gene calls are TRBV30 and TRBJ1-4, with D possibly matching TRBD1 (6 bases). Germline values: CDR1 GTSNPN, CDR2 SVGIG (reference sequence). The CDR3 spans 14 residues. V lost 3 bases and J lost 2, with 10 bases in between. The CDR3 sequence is CAWRGGPTNEKLFF. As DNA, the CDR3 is TGTGCCTGGAGGGGGGGGCCGACTAATGAAAAACTGTTTTTT.

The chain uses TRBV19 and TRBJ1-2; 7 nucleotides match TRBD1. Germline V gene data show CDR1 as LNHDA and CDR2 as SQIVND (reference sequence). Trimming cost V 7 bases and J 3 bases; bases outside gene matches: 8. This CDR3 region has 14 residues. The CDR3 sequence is CASNRGSNYYGYTF. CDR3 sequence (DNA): TGTGCCAGTAACAGGGGATCCAACTACTATGGCTACACCTTC.

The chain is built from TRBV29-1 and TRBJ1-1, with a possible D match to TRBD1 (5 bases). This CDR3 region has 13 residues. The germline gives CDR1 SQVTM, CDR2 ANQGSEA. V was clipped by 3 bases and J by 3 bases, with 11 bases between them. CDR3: CSVDTGDYTEAFF. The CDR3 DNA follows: TGCAGCGTTGATACAGGCGATTACACTGAAGCTTTCTTT. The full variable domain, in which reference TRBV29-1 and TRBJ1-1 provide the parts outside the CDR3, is SAVISQKPSRDICQRGTSLTIQCQVDSQVTMMFWYRQQPGQSLTLIATANQGSEATYESGFVIDKFPISRPNLTFSTLTVSNMSPEDSSIYLCSVDTGDYTEAFFGQGTRLTVV.

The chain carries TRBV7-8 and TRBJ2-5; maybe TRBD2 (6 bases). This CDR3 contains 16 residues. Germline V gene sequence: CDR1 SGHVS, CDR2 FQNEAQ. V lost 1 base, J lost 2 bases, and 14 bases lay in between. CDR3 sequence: CASSLVSFGGQETQYF. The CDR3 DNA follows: TGTGCCAGCAGCTTAGTTTCATTTGGGGGGCAAGAGACCCAGTACTTC.

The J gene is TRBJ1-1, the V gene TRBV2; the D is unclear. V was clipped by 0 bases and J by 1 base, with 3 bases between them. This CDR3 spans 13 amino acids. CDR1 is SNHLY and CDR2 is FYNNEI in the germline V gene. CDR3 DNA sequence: TGTGCCAGCAGTGAAGCCGGGAACACTGAAGCTTTCTTT. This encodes CASSEAGNTEAFF.

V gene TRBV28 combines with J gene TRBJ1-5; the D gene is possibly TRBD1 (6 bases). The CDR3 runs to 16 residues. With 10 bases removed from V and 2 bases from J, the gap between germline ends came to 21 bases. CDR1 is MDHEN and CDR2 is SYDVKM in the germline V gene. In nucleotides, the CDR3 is TGTGCCACAGGGGACCGTCCCGCTGGGGGCAATCAGCCCCAGCATTTT. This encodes CATGDRPAGGNQPQHF. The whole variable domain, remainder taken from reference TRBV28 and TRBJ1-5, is DVKVTQSSRYLVKRTGEKVFLECVQDMDHENMFWYRQDPGLGLRLIYFSYDVKMKEKGDIPEGYSVSREKKERFSLILESASTNQTSMYLCATGDRPAGGNQPQHFGDGTRLSIL.

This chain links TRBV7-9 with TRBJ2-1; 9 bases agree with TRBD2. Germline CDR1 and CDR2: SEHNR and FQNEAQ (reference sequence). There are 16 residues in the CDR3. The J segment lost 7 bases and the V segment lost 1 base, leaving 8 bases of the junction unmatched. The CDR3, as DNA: TGTGCCAGCAGCTTAGGTAGCGGGAGATCTCTAAATGAGCAGTTCTTC. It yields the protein CASSLGSGRSLNEQFF.

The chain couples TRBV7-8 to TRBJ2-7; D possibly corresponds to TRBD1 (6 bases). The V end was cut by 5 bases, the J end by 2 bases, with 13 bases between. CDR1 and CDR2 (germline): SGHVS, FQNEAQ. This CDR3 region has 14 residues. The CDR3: CASSHRDTPYEQYF. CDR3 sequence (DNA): TGTGCCAGCAGCCACCGGGACACCCCCTACGAGCAGTACTTC.

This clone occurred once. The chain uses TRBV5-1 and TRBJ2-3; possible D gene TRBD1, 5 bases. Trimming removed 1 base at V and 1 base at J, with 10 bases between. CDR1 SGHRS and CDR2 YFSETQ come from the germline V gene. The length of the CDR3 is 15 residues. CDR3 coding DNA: TGCGCCAGCAGCTTGATACAGGCTGGCACAGATACGCAGTATTTT. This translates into CASSLIQAGTDTQYF. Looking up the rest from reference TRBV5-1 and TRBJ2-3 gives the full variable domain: KAGVTQTPRYLIKTRGQQVTLSCSPISGHRSVSWYQQTPGQGLQFLFEYFSETQRNKGNFPGRFSGRQFSNSRSEMNVSTLELGDSALYLCASSLIQAGTDTQYFGPGTRLTVL.